The T cell receptor (beta chain) described here comes from a study of vaccination and CD4 T cells after COVID-19. Stated treatment: approximately nine-day PBMC culture with coronavirus spike peptide pools or control peptides (ViraFEST assay). The CDR3 spans 13 residues. The germline gives CDR1 GTSNPN, CDR2 SVGIG (reference sequence). Trimming cost V 5 bases and J 3 bases, with 13 bases left between them. Comments on this clonotype: Its antigen is still unknown.

The Oncomine TCR Beta short-read assay was applied to DNA of cultured CD4+ T cells. In TCRdb, the PCR reads were re-called with MiXCR into one record per CDR3 protein. Of approximately 22,000 distinct CDR3 sequences detected, approximately 57% appear once; the ten largest clones hold about an eighth. The chain carries TRBV30 and TRBJ1-2; D perhaps matches TRBD1 (5 bases). The source is a human donor who received a COVID-19 vaccine. The sample here was CD4+ T cells from blood, cultured in vitro, taken after SARS-CoV-2 vaccination. The CDR3 region has the DNA TGTGCCTGGGGAAGGGACTTTTACTATGGCTACACCTTC. Its translation is CAWGRDFYYGYTF.